This paragraph reports one T cell receptor (beta chain). Per the authors' pipeline: Amplification from reference gene primers served as the basis for estimated nucleated cell counts. Using immunoSEQ multiplex PCR, the repertoire was profiled, and TCRdb retains in-frame clones only, with some absent. The V and J calls and clone size come from that table; D and trimming were worked out from the DNA. This sample has roughly 230,000 clones; about 82% occur once, and the top ten carry 5% to 6.5%. The entry originates in a study of blood T cell repertoires in COVID-19. On the study more broadly: Acute and convalescent COVID-19 specimens originated in the United States, Italy and Spain. The analysed material was cDNA or gDNA that came from T cells, B-cell-depleted T cells, or PBMCs.

Seattle cases were enrolled at active infection and followed longitudinally. Germline V gives CDR1 LNHDA, CDR2 SQIVND (reference sequence). The germline V and J ends were trimmed by 1 base and 4 bases, with 5 bases remaining between them. The CDR3 covers 13 residues. The TCR originated in a man in his fifties or sixties with COVID-19, enrolled during active disease. Sequenced material: peripheral blood. The rearrangement uses TRBV19 and TRBJ1-5; no clear D. CDR3 nucleotide sequence: TGTGCCAGTAGTATAGGACATAATCAGCCCCAGCATTTT. Its protein is CASSIGHNQPQHF.